Below, one T cell receptor beta chain is given with its context. This receptor's antigen is unknown. Base qualities are not recorded, but no much larger clone differs from it by a single base. The library relied on the immunoSEQ multiplex PCR assay. Following the manufacturer's protocol, the hsTCRB Kit was used to amplify rearranged TCR beta chain sequences. Sequencing of TCRB libraries was carried out on an Illumina MiSeq. Turning to the authors' computational methods: Demultiplexing, trimming and gene mapping were performed with the kit vendor's proprietary platform. TCRdb retrieved this table from immuneACCESS and kept in-frame rearrangements only. Not all clones are present; in checked studies, unresolved V genes account for under half, and no reason is known for the remainder. V and J calls and clone size are as listed in that table; D and trimming were resolved from the DNA. A total of tens of thousands of clones appear in this sample, around 70% of them only once. The ten largest clonotypes hold 8% to 13% of the sample.

The data originate from a study of a mutant IDH1 vaccine in newly diagnosed glioma (dated by TCRdb to about 2021). For the study in its entirety: Across visits V03 through V10, patients got a total of eight vaccinations, given in weeks 1, 3, 5, 7, 11, 15, 19 and 23. Prior to enrollment, patients had been given standard therapy consisting of radiotherapy alone, temozolomide alone, or radiochemotherapy with temozolomide, with the combination given to most patients. Of the roughly 34 treated patients, around 60% were male and 37.5% were female, and the mean age was about 40 years. Longitudinal TCRB deep sequencing was done for 20 to 25 treated patients, wherever samples were available for exploratory analyses. Peripheral blood was drawn at six visits: V03 (baseline), V05, V07, V10, V12 and V13. Vaccination was initiated 4-6 weeks after radiotherapy alone, or concurrently with temozolomide cycles in the chemotherapy-containing groups.

Trimmed from V: 6 bases; trimmed from J: 7 bases; junction bases lacking a gene match: 9. The CDR3 covers 14 residues, taking in both the cysteine and the phenylalanine. The read is trimmed to its CDR3 DNA, 42 bases read in frame from base 1. The germline V gene yields MNHNS for CDR1 and SASEGT for CDR2. Overall study results and their limits: Vaccine-induced immune responses across multiple MHC alleles were detected in over 80% of patients. Changes in the top peripheral T cell clonotypes picked up by TCRB sequencing did not appear to be linked to pseudoprogression. The authors stated that sample limitations prevented analyses of patient blood samples from being reproduced. Selection of PBMC samples for TCRB deep sequencing was based on availability.

The time point label corresponds to: week 11, during vaccination. Every vaccine dose consisted of 300 ug of a 20-mer mutant IDH1 peptide in Montanide, administered subcutaneously together with topical imiquimod. All donors had newly diagnosed IDH1-mutant astrocytomas of WHO grade 3 or 4 that showed loss of nuclear ATRX. The samples were drawn from NOA16, a multicentre, single-arm, open-label phase I trial in Germany that tested a mutant IDH1 peptide vaccine in humans for the first time. Genomic DNA for TCRB sequencing was extracted from EDTA blood using the DNeasy Blood and Tissue Kit. The material sequenced was peripheral blood mononuclear cells (PBMCs), taken from a glioma patient whose treatment included an IDH1 peptide vaccine. This receptor was obtained from a man younger than 35 with glioma. Some clones in this sample may be carry-over from other donors' samples. The rearrangement joined TRBV6-1 to TRBJ2-7; 10 bases in the junction line up with TRBD1. The CDR3 loop reads CASSGTGVLGEQYF. The DNA sequence reads TGTGCCAGCAGCGGGACAGGGGTGCTGGGGGAGCAGTACTTC.